The rows below give T cell receptor beta chains drawn from one sample of a study of blood T cell repertoires in COVID-19. Libraries were prepared by immunoSEQ multiplex PCR; TCRdb keeps only in-frame clonotypes and omits some of them. The sample has around 230,000 clones, around 78% seen once. The specimen sequenced was peripheral blood. These receptors originate from a woman in her seventies with active or convalescent COVID-19. CDR3s include the opening cysteine and the closing phenylalanine or tryptophan. The D gene is left open where the match is weak.

TRBD1	TRBV10-3	TRBJ1-2	CAISESRDSQHTF
TRBD2	TRBV6-6	TRBJ2-7	CASHMSLAGFSEQYF
NA	TRBV14	TRBJ1-2	CASSHYRALRGNYGYTF
NA	TRBV7-2	TRBJ2-7	CASSLVGGSSSYEQYF
TRBD1	TRBV3-1/TRBV3-2	TRBJ2-7	CASSLMGQGAGEQYF
NA	TRBV5-1	TRBJ2-1	CASSEEGEQFF
NA	TRBV29-1	TRBJ1-1	CSVVTTSTEAFF
NA	TRBV5-1	TRBJ1-2	CASGRGETSGYTF
TRBD1	TRBV28	TRBJ1-1	CASSRTDRVVEAFF
NA	TRBV11-2	TRBJ1-5	CASSPGGLSRGYSNQPQHF
NA	TRBV18	TRBJ2-7	CASSPYRSSYEQYF
TRBD1	TRBV7-2	TRBJ1-5	CASSTGAGQPQHF
TRBD1	TRBV7-9	TRBJ1-2	CASSEGDRDTF
NA	TRBV9	TRBJ1-1	CASSPTVGRAEAFF
TRBD1	TRBV2	TRBJ1-4	CASSAMGTGGKLFF
TRBD1	TRBV19	TRBJ1-4	CASSGRETGGPVATNEKLFF
NA	TRBV18	TRBJ2-7	CASSKSGVEQYF
NA	TRBV7-3	TRBJ2-7	CASSRDLGREQYF
NA	TRBV6-1	TRBJ2-7	CASSEGHQIPYEQYF
NA	TRBV7-9	TRBJ2-3	CASSLTYGLGVTDTQYF
TRBD2	TRBV28	TRBJ2-2	CASSLITSGSTGELFF
NA	TRBV6-2/TRBV6-3	TRBJ1-2	CASSYQQAYGYTF
NA	TRBV24-1	TRBJ1-5	CATSDLPVGGNQPQHF
NA	TRBV7-9	TRBJ1-1	CASSLRGGAHTEAFF
NA	TRBV7-2	TRBJ2-3	CASSLGAGDTQYF
NA	TRBV6-5	TRBJ1-2	CASNTQGPPAYGYTF